This is a list of T cell receptor beta chains from one sample in a study of cytomegalovirus exposure and HLA in healthy donors. TCRdb keeps only in-frame clones here, not all; method: immunoSEQ multiplex PCR. The data hold some 86,000 clones, with 90% to 95% observed a single time. Material for sequencing was PBMCs. The receptors here all came from a woman in her 30s in good health and CMV-seronegative. Each CDR3 is given with its conserved first and last residue. Each record gives: J gene, V gene, CDR3 length, D gene, clone size, CDR3 protein, CDR3 DNA. D genes are given only for firm matches. Clone size, where shown, is once, few, many, or a class for clones that have expanded.

J: TRBJ2-7
V: TRBV27
length: 14
D: TRBD1
size: NA
CDR3: CASSFTGTAYEQYF
DNA: TGTGCCAGCAGTTTCACCGGGACAGCCTACGAGCAGTACTTC

J: TRBJ1-2
V: TRBV20-1
length: 11
D: NA
size: NA
CDR3: CSARFPGGYTF
DNA: TGCAGTGCTAGATTCCCAGGGGGCTACACCTTC

J: TRBJ2-7
V: TRBV5-1
length: 13
D: NA
size: NA
CDR3: CASSLTRAYEQYF
DNA: TGCGCCAGCAGCCTTACTCGTGCCTACGAGCAGTACTTC

J: TRBJ1-6
V: TRBV27
length: 18
D: NA
size: NA
CDR3: CASRSLAAGVKYNSPLHF
DNA: TGTGCCAGCAGGAGTTTGGCCGCAGGGGTTAAGTACAATTCACCCCTCCACTTT

J: TRBJ1-5
V: TRBV2
length: 12
D: TRBD1
size: NA
CDR3: CASWDRDQPQHF
DNA: TGTGCCAGCTGGGACAGAGATCAGCCCCAGCATTTT

J: TRBJ2-2
V: TRBV6-5
length: 15
D: TRBD2
size: NA
CDR3: CASSRLAGRTGELFF
DNA: TGTGCCAGCAGTCGATTAGCGGGGAGGACCGGGGAGCTGTTTTTT

J: TRBJ2-1
V: TRBV9
length: 15
D: TRBD2
size: NA
CDR3: CASSQGLAGVNEQFF
DNA: TGTGCCAGCAGCCAGGGACTAGCGGGAGTCAATGAGCAGTTCTTC

J: TRBJ2-1
V: TRBV7-3
length: 13
D: NA
size: NA
CDR3: CASSSRSGNEQFF
DNA: TGTGCCAGCAGCTCCCGTAGCGGCAATGAGCAGTTCTTC

J: TRBJ1-1
V: TRBV28
length: 13
D: TRBD1
size: NA
CDR3: CASSYRGTTEAFF
DNA: TGTGCCAGCAGTTACAGGGGTACCACTGAAGCTTTCTTT

J: TRBJ1-3
V: TRBV7-9
length: 17
D: TRBD1
size: once
CDR3: CASSPGGSVGKGNTIYF
DNA: TGTGCCAGCAGCCCAGGGGGCTCCGTGGGGAAAGGAAACACCATATATTTT

J: TRBJ2-5
V: TRBV30
length: 14
D: NA
size: NA
CDR3: CACAWTRPQETQYF
DNA: TGTGCCTGCGCTTGGACTCGGCCCCAAGAGACCCAGTACTTC

J: TRBJ1-5
V: TRBV19
length: 14
D: NA
size: NA
CDR3: CASSIENSNQPQHF
DNA: TGTGCCAGTAGTATTGAGAATAGCAATCAGCCCCAGCATTTT

J: TRBJ1-6
V: TRBV14
length: 15
D: TRBD1
size: NA
CDR3: CASSLRTGNNSPLHF
DNA: TGTGCCAGCAGCTTGAGGACAGGGAATAATTCACCCCTCCACTTT

J: TRBJ1-1
V: TRBV2
length: 14
D: NA
size: NA
CDR3: CASTGGRLNTEAFF
DNA: TGTGCCAGCACGGGAGGCAGATTAAACACTGAAGCTTTCTTT

J: TRBJ2-1
V: TRBV19
length: 15
D: TRBD1
size: NA
CDR3: CASRGDRSSYNEQFF
DNA: TGTGCCAGTAGGGGGGACAGAAGCTCCTACAATGAGCAGTTCTTC

J: TRBJ1-3
V: TRBV5-1
length: 15
D: TRBD1
size: NA
CDR3: CASRVDRGSGNTIYF
DNA: TGCGCCAGCAGAGTGGACAGGGGGTCTGGAAACACCATATATTTT

J: TRBJ2-2
V: TRBV2
length: 15
D: NA
size: NA
CDR3: CASAWQGLITGELFF
DNA: TGTGCCAGCGCATGGCAGGGGCTTATCACCGGGGAGCTGTTTTTT

J: TRBJ1-5
V: TRBV30
length: 13
D: NA
size: NA
CDR3: CAWRGSPNQPQHF
DNA: TGTGCCTGGAGGGGGAGCCCAAATCAGCCCCAGCATTTT

J: TRBJ2-1
V: TRBV19
length: 15
D: NA
size: NA
CDR3: CAVGGPRSSYNEQFF
DNA: TGTGCCGTAGGAGGTCCCAGGTCCTCCTACAATGAGCAGTTCTTC

J: TRBJ2-1
V: TRBV10-3
length: 15
D: NA
size: NA
CDR3: CAISEAQSLSNEQFF
DNA: TGTGCCATCAGCGAAGCCCAATCGCTCTCCAATGAGCAGTTCTTC

J: TRBJ1-1
V: TRBV27
length: 14
D: TRBD1
size: NA
CDR3: CASSLSGGGTEAFF
DNA: TGTGCCAGCAGTTTATCAGGGGGCGGAACTGAAGCTTTCTTT

J: TRBJ1-5
V: TRBV15
length: 14
D: TRBD1
size: once
CDR3: CATSARTGDQPQHF
DNA: TGTGCCACCAGCGCCCGGACAGGGGATCAGCCCCAGCATTTT